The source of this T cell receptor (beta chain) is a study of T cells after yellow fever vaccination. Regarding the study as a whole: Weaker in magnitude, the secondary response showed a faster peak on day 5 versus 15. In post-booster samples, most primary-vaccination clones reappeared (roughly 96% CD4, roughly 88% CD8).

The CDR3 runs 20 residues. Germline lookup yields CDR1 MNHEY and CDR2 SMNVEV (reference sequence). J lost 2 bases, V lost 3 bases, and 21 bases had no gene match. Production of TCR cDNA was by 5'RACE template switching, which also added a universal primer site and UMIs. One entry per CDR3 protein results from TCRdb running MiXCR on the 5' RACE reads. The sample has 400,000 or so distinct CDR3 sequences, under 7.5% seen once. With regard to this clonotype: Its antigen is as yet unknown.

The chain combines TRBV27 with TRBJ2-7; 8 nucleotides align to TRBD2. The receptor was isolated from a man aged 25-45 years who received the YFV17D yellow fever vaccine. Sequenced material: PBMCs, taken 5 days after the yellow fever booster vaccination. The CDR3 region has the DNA TGTGCCAGCAGTTTCCATACACGTCGGTATAGAAGCGGGAGCGCCTACGAGCAGTACTTC. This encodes CASSFHTRRYRSGSAYEQYF.